A single sample gave rise to the 5 T cell receptor beta chains below, sequenced in a study of T-cell memory formation after mild COVID-19. TCRdb ran MiXCR on the 5' RACE reads and lists one entry per CDR3 protein. In the table there are about 610,000 distinct CDR3 sequences, 17% of which are singletons. The sample comprised PBMCs or a T cell subset sorted from them (not recorded which). Receptors were obtained from an adult woman who had mild COVID-19 (a few samples of this study predate the infection). Cell type and time point are not known.

The V call is TRBV5-6, the J call TRBJ2-1, with 8 positions matching TRBD2. V shed 4 bases and J 6 bases; nucleotides not matched to a gene: 6. Germline V gene lookup returns CDR1 SGHDT and CDR2 YYEEEE. The CDR3 sequence is 14 residues long. CDR3 nucleotide sequence: TGTGCCAGCAGCCCTCTAGCGGGTCCCAATGAGCAGTTCTTC. This encodes CASSPLAGPNEQFF.

The chain links TRBV5-4 to TRBJ2-1; D remains ambiguous. CDR3 length: 13 amino acids. Germline V CDR1 and CDR2: SGHNT, YYREEE (reference sequence). The ends were cut back, 4 bases at V and 10 bases at J, with 15 bases in the middle. The CDR3 loop is CASSLLSQKEQFF. For the CDR3, the DNA is TGTGCCAGCAGCCTACTTTCGCAAAAAGAGCAGTTCTTC.

The sample holds a few counts of this clonotype. The chain joins TRBV7-9 to TRBJ1-3, with D unresolved. Germline V lookup: CDR1 SEHNR, CDR2 FQNEAQ (reference sequence). Trimming pared 3 bases from V and 0 bases from J, leaving 6 bases between. This CDR3 region has 14 residues. CDR3 nucleotides: TGTGCCAGCAGCTTCTCTCCCTCTGGAAACACCATATATTTT. Translation: CASSFSPSGNTIYF.

V gene TRBV5-6 combines with J gene TRBJ2-5; D is undetermined. There are 13 residues in the CDR3. V was trimmed by 4 bases and J by 6 bases, leaving 13 bases between them. Per the germline V gene, CDR1 is SGHDT and CDR2 is YYEEEE. This CDR3 is CASSIRNQQTQYF. The CDR3 coding sequence is TGTGCCAGCAGCATTAGGAATCAACAGACCCAGTACTTC.

This clonotype was detected only a few times. The CDR3 sequence is CASSPSRTSYGYTF. CDR3 DNA: TGTGCCAGCAGTCCCTCCCGGACCTCCTATGGCTACACCTTC. V and J are TRBV12-3 or TRBV12-4 and TRBJ1-2; D remains unclear. V lost 5 bases to trimming and J lost 4 bases, with 14 bases between them. There are 14 residues in the CDR3.